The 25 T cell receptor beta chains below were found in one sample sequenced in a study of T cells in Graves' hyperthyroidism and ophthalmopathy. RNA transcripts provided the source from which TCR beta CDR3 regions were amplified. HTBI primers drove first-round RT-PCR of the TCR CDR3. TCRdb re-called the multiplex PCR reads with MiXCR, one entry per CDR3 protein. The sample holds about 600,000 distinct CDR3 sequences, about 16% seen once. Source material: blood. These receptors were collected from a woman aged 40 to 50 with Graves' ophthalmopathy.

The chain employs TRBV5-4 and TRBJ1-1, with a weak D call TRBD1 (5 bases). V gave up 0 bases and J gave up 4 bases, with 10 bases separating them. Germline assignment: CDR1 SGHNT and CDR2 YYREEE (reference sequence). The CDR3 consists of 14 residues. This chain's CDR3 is CASSLGQSGTEAFF. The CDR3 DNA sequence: TGTGCCAGCAGCTTGGGACAGTCTGGCACTGAAGCTTTCTTT.

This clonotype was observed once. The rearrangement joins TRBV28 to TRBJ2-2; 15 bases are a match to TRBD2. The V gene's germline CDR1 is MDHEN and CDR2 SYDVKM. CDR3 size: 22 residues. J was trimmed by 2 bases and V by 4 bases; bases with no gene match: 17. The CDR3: CASSSDRVRGLAGGRNTGELFF. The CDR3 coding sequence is TGTGCCAGCAGTTCTGACAGGGTGAGGGGACTAGCGGGAGGTCGAAACACCGGGGAGCTGTTTTTT.

The CDR3 here is CASSYEGGSEAFF. The CDR3 DNA is TGTGCCAGCAGTTACGAAGGGGGTTCAGAAGCTTTCTTT. The rearrangement links TRBV6-5 to TRBJ1-1, with D possibly matching TRBD1 (6 bases). Germline V gene data show CDR1 as MNHEY and CDR2 as SVGAGI. This CDR3 has 13 residues. V lost 2 bases and J 8 bases, leaving 12 bases between the germline ends.

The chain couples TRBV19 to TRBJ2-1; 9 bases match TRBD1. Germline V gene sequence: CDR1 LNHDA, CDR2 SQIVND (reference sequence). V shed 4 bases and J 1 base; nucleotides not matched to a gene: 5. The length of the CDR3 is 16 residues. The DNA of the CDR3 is TGTGCCAGTAGTAGACAGGGGGGCTTATCCTACAATGAGCAGTTCTTC. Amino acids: CASSRQGGLSYNEQFF.

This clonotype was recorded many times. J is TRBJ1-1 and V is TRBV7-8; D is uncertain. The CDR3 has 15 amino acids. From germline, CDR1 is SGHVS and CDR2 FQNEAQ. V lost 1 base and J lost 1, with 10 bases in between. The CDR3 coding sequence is TGTGCCAGCAGCTTAGGGGCCCAAGGGAACACTGAAGCTTTCTTT. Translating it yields CASSLGAQGNTEAFF.

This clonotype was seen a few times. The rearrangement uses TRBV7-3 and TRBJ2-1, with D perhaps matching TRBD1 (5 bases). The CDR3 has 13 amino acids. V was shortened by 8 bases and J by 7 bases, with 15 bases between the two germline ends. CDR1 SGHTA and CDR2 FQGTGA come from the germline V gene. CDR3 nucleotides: TGTGCCAGCGGGGCGGATAGGGAAAATGAGCAGTTCTTC. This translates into CASGADRENEQFF.

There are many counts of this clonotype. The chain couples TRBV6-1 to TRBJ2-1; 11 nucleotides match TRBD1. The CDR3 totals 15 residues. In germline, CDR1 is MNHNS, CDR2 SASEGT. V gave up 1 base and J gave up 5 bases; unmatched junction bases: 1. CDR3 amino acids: CASSEGTGGHNEQFF. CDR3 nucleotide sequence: TGTGCCAGCAGTGAAGGGACAGGGGGCCACAATGAGCAGTTCTTC.

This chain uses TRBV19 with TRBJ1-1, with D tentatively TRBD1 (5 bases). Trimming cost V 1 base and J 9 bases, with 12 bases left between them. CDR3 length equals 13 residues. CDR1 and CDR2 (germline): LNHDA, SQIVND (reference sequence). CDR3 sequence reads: CASSIGGRGKAFF. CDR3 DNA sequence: TGTGCCAGTAGTATAGGAGGGCGGGGCAAAGCTTTCTTT. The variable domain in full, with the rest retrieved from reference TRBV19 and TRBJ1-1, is DGGITQSPKYLFRKEGQNVTLSCEQNLNHDAMYWYRQDPGQGLRLIYYSQIVNDFQKGDIAEGYSVSREKKESFPLTVTSAQKNPTAFYLCASSIGGRGKAFFGQGTRLTVV.

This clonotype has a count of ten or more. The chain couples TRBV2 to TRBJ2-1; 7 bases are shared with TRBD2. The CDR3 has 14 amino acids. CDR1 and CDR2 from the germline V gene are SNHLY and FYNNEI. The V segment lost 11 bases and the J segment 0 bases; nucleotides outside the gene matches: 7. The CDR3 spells CAANWEGSYNEQFF. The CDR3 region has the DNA TGTGCCGCAAATTGGGAGGGCTCCTACAATGAGCAGTTCTTC.

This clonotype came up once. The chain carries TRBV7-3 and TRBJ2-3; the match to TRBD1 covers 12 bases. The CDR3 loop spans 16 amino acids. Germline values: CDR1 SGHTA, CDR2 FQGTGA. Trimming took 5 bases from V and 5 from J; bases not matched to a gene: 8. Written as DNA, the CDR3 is TGTGCCAGCAGCCCAGGGGACAGGGGGCTTCAAGATACGCAGTATTTT. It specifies CASSPGDRGLQDTQYF.

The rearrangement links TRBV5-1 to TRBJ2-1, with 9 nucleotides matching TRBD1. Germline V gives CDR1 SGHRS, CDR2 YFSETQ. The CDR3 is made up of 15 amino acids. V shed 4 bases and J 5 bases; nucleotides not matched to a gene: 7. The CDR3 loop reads CASSVGQGVDNEQFF. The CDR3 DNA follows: TGCGCCAGCAGCGTGGGACAGGGAGTTGACAATGAGCAGTTCTTC.

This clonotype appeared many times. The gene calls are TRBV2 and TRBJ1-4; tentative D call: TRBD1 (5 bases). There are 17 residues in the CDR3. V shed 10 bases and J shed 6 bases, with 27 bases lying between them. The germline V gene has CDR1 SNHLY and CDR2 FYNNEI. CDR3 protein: CATTPGQGGYEDEKLFF. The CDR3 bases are TGTGCCACCACCCCGGGCCAGGGTGGGTACGAAGATGAAAAACTGTTTTTT.

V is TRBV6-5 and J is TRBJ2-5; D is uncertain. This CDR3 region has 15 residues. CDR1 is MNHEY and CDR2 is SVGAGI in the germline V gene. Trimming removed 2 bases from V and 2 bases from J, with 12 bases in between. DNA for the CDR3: TGTGCCAGCAGTTACCGCCGCCTAAAGCAAGAGACCCAGTACTTC. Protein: CASSYRRLKQETQYF.

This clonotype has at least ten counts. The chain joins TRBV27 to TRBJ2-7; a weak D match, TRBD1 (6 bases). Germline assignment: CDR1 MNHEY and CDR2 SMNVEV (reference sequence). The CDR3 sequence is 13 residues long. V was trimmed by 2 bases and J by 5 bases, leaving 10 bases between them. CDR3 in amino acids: CASSLRGFHEQYF. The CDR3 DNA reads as TGTGCCAGCAGTTTAAGGGGGTTCCACGAGCAGTACTTC.

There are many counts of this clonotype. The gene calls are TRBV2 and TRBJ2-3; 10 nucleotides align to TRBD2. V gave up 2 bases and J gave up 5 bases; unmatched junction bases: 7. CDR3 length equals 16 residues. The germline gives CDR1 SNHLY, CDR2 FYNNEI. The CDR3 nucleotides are TGTGCCAGCAGTGAAAGAAGCGGGAGGGCCTTAGATACGCAGTATTTT. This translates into CASSERSGRALDTQYF.

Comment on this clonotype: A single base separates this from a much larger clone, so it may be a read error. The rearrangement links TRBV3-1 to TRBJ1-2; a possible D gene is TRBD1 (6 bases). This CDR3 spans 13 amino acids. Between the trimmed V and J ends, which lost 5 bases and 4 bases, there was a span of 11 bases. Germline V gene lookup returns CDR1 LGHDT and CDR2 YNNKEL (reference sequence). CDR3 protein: CASSDPTGYGYTF. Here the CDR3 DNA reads TGTGCCAGCAGCGACCCGACAGGCTATGGCTACACCTTC.

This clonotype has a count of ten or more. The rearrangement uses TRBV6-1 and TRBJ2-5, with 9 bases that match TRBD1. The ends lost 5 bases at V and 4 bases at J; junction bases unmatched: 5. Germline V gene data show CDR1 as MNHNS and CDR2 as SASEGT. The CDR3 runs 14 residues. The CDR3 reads CASSTVQGAETQYF. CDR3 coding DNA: TGTGCCAGCAGTACCGTACAGGGGGCAGAGACCCAGTACTTC.

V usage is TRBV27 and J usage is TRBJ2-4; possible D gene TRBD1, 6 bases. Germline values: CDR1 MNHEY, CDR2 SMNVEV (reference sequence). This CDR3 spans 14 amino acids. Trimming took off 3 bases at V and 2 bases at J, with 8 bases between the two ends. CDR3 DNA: TGTGCCAGCAGTTTGGGGGCCTCCAAAAACATTCAGTACTTC. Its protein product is CASSLGASKNIQYF.

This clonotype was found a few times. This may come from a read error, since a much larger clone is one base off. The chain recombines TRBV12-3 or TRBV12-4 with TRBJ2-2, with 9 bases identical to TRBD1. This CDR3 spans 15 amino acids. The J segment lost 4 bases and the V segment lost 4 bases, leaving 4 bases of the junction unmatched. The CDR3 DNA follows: TGTGCCAGCAGTTCCGGGACAGGGAGCACCGGGGAGCTGTTTTTT. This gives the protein CASSSGTGSTGELFF.

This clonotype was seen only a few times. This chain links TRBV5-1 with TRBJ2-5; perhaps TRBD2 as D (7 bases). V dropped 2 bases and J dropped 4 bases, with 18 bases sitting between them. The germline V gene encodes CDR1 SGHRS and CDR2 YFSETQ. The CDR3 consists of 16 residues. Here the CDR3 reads CASSLSQARGGETQYF. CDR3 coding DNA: TGCGCCAGCAGCTTAAGTCAGGCGAGGGGGGGAGAGACCCAGTACTTC.

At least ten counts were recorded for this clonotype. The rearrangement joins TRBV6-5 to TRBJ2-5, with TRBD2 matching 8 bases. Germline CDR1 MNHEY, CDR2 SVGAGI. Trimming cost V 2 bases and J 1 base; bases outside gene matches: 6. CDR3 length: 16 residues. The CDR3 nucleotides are TGTGCCAGCAGTTACGCCGGGACTAGGGTCCAAGAGACCCAGTACTTC. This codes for CASSYAGTRVQETQYF.

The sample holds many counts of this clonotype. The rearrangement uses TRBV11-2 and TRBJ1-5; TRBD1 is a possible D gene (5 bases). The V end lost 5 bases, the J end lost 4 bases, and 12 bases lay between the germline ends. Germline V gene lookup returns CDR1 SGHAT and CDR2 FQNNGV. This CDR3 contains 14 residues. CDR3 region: CASSRTGLNQPQHF. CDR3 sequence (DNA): TGTGCCAGCAGCCGCACAGGTCTAAATCAGCCCCAGCATTTT.

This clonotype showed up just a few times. The CDR3 sequence: CASSPTGGFGYTF. The CDR3 DNA follows: TGTGCCAGCTCACCAACAGGGGGCTTTGGCTACACCTTC. The V call is TRBV18, the J call TRBJ1-2; TRBD1 agrees at 9 bases. The CDR3 has 13 residues. Trimming took 2 bases from V and 7 from J; bases not matched to a gene: 2. Germline-derived CDR1 and CDR2 are KGHSH and LQKENI. Filled out from reference TRBV18 and TRBJ1-2, the complete variable domain reads NAGVMQNPRHLVRRRGQEARLRCSPMKGHSHVYWYRQLPEEGLKFMVYLQKENIIDESGMPKERFSAEFPKEGPSILRIQQVVRGDSAAYFCASSPTGGFGYTFGSGTRLTVV.

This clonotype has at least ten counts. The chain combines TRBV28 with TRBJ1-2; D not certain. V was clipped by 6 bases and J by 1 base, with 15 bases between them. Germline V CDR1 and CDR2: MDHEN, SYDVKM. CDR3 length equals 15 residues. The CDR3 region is CASSPPSRDNYGYTF. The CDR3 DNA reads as TGTGCCAGCAGCCCACCCTCGAGGGATAACTATGGCTACACCTTC.

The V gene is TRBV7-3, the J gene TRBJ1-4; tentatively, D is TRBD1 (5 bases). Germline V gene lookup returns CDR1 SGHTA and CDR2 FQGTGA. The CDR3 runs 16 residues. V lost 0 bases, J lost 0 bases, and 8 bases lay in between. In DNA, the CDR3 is TGTGCCAGCAGCTTAACAGGGGTTGCAACTAATGAAAAACTGTTTTTT. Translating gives CASSLTGVATNEKLFF.